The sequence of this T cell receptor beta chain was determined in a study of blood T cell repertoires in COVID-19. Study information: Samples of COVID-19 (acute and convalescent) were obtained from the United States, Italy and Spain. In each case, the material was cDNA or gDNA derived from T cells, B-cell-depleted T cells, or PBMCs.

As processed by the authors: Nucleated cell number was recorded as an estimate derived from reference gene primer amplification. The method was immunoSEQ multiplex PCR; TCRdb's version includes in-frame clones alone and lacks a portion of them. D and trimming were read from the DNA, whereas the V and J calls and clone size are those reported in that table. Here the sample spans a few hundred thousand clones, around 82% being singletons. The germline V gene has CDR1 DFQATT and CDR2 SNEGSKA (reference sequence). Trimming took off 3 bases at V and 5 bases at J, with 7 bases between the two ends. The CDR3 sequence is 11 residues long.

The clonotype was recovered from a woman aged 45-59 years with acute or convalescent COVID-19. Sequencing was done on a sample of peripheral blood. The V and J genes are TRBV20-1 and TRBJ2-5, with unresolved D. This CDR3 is CSASPSETQYF. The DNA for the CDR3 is TGCAGTGCTAGCCCGTCCGAGACCCAGTACTTC.